The 28 T cell receptor beta chains presented below share a single source sample, sequenced in a study of blood T cell repertoires in COVID-19. Profiling relied on immunoSEQ multiplex PCR, and the TCRdb table lists in-frame clones only, not all of them. The sample includes some 100,000 clones, around nine tenths of them seen just once. The specimen sequenced was peripheral blood. These receptors were obtained from a man in his fifties or sixties with acute or convalescent COVID-19.

This chain joins TRBV5-1 and TRBJ2-3, with 9 positions matching TRBD1. V lost 4 bases and J lost 5; bases outside the gene matches: 11. Germline V gene lookup returns CDR1 SGHRS and CDR2 YFSETQ. CDR3 length: 16 amino acids. The CDR3: CASSAQGAVGQDTQYF. CDR3 nucleotide sequence: TGCGCCAGCAGCGCACAGGGGGCGGTTGGTCAAGATACGCAGTATTTT.

The chain carries TRBV7-3 and TRBJ2-1; D possibly corresponds to TRBD2 (5 bases). This CDR3 is 15 amino acids long. Germline-derived CDR1 and CDR2 are SGHTA and FQGTGA. Trimming left V 5 bases short and J 3 bases short, with 14 bases between. The CDR3 loop is CASSPSGGRYNEQFF. In DNA, the CDR3 is TGTGCCAGCAGCCCCAGCGGAGGTCGCTACAATGAGCAGTTCTTC.

The chain has TRBV3-1 (or the pseudogene TRBV3-2) and TRBJ2-4; D may be TRBD2 (6 bases). The CDR3 sequence is 16 residues long. In germline, CDR1 is LGHDT, CDR2 YNNKEL (reference sequence). Trimming pared 4 bases from V and 7 bases from J, leaving 20 bases between. In DNA, the CDR3 is TGTGCCAGCAGCCCCAGACTAGGGATCGGAGGGAACATTCAGTACTTC. This translates into CASSPRLGIGGNIQYF.

This chain links TRBV7-8 with TRBJ1-2; D is ambiguous. Germline values: CDR1 SGHVS, CDR2 FQNEAQ. The V gene lost 5 bases and the J gene lost 6 bases, with 22 bases spanning the gap. The length of the CDR3 is 16 residues. CDR3 coding DNA: TGTGCCAGCAGCCCCGCCCGAGCCGCCAGGAACGATGGCTACACCTTC. It is translated as CASSPARAARNDGYTF.

The gene calls are TRBV7-9 and TRBJ1-1; D remains unclear. CDR3 length equals 15 residues. In germline, CDR1 is SEHNR, CDR2 FQNEAQ (reference sequence). Trimming took off 3 bases at V and 1 base at J, with 12 bases between the two ends. Here the CDR3 reads CASSFAGGQNTEAFF. CDR3 bases: TGTGCCAGCAGCTTCGCGGGTGGTCAGAACACTGAAGCTTTCTTT.

CDR3 protein: CASSSRPGGATEAFF. CDR3 coding DNA: TGTGCCAGCAGCTCACGCCCGGGGGGAGCCACTGAAGCTTTCTTT. The chain couples TRBV13 to TRBJ1-1; the D gene is possibly TRBD1 (5 bases). Trimming stripped 4 bases from V and 4 bases from J, with 16 bases between. The germline V gene encodes CDR1 PRHDT and CDR2 FYEKMQ (reference sequence). This CDR3 comprises 15 residues. The entire variable domain, with the rest obtained from reference TRBV13 and TRBJ1-1, is as follows: AAGVIQSPRHLIKEKRETATLKCYPIPRHDTVYWYQQGPGQDPQFLISFYEKMQSDKGSIPDRFSAQQFSDYHSELNMSSLELGDSALYFCASSSRPGGATEAFFGQGTRLTVV.

The chain links TRBV5-1 to TRBJ2-6; 7 bases line up with TRBD1. V shed 1 base, J shed 1 base, and the junction held 8 bases outside the gene matches. Germline V gene data show CDR1 as SGHRS and CDR2 as YFSETQ. The CDR3 loop spans 18 amino acids. This CDR3 is CASSLRFEGASGANVLTF. The DNA for the CDR3 is TGCGCCAGCAGCTTGCGGTTTGAGGGGGCGTCTGGGGCCAACGTCCTGACTTTC.

The chain joins TRBV18 to TRBJ1-2, with D possibly TRBD1 on 5 matching bases. The CDR3 loop spans 15 amino acids. Germline lookup yields CDR1 KGHSH and CDR2 LQKENI. The V and J ends lost 3 bases and 0 bases respectively, with 11 bases between them. CDR3 loop: CASSPQAGANYGYTF. As DNA, the CDR3 is TGTGCCAGCTCACCCCAGGCGGGGGCTAACTATGGCTACACCTTC.

The gene calls are TRBV29-1 and TRBJ1-1; 9 nucleotides line up with TRBD1. There are 13 residues in the CDR3. The germline CDR1 and CDR2 sequences are SQVTM and ANQGSEA. V lost 3 bases and J lost 7; bases outside the gene matches: 6. CDR3 bases: TGCAGCGTTGATAGGGACAGGGTGAGTGAAGCTTTCTTT. It specifies CSVDRDRVSEAFF. Using reference TRBV29-1 and TRBJ1-1 for the parts outside the CDR3, the full variable domain is SAVISQKPSRDICQRGTSLTIQCQVDSQVTMMFWYRQQPGQSLTLIATANQGSEATYESGFVIDKFPISRPNLTFSTLTVSNMSPEDSSIYLCSVDRDRVSEAFFGQGTRLTVV.

This rearrangement joins TRBV30 to TRBJ2-7; 8 bases line up with TRBD2. Germline CDR1 reads GTSNPN; CDR2 reads SVGIG (reference sequence). V gave up 2 bases and J gave up 0 bases; unmatched junction bases: 9. The CDR3 is 16 residues long. Written as DNA, the CDR3 is TGTGCCTGGAGTCGAATTAGCGGGACGAGCTCCTACGAGCAGTACTTC. Amino acids: CAWSRISGTSSYEQYF.

This clone was recorded a few times. The rearrangement uses TRBV10-1 and TRBJ1-5; TRBD1 aligns across 7 bases. This CDR3 has 12 residues. Losses at the gene ends were 9 bases for V and 5 bases for J; bases not matched to a gene: 4. The germline V gene encodes CDR1 WNHNN and CDR2 SYGVQD (reference sequence). The CDR3 sequence is CASAQGDQPQHF. The DNA for the CDR3 is TGCGCCAGTGCCCAGGGGGATCAGCCCCAGCATTTT.

The J gene is TRBJ2-7, the V gene TRBV6-5, with 7 bases that match TRBD1. The V gene's germline CDR1 is MNHEY and CDR2 SVGAGI. V lost 8 bases, J lost 2 bases, and 9 bases stayed unmatched. This CDR3 is built from 14 residues. CDR3 loop: CASGQDRGTYEQYF. The DNA of the CDR3 is TGTGCCAGCGGACAGGACAGAGGTACCTACGAGCAGTACTTC.

V is TRBV7-9 and J is TRBJ2-1, with a possible D match to TRBD1 (5 bases). Germline V gives CDR1 SEHNR, CDR2 FQNEAQ (reference sequence). V lost 5 bases and J 6 bases, leaving 11 bases between the germline ends. This CDR3 is built from 13 residues. The CDR3, as DNA: TGTGCCAGCAGCGCCACAGGAAGCAATGAGCAGTTCTTC. Encoded protein: CASSATGSNEQFF.

The rearrangement links TRBV25-1 to TRBJ1-2; 7 positions match TRBD1. Germline assignment: CDR1 MGHDK and CDR2 SYGVNS. J was trimmed by 7 bases and V by 3 bases; bases with no gene match: 5. The CDR3 length is 13 residues. The CDR3 DNA sequence: TGTGCCAGCAGTGACACAGGGGCGGGTGGCTACACCTTC. This sequence encodes CASSDTGAGGYTF.

The V call is TRBV6-5, the J call TRBJ1-1, with D possibly TRBD1 on 5 matching bases. Germline V gene data show CDR1 as MNHEY and CDR2 as SVGAGI. Trimming took 10 bases from V and 3 from J, leaving 15 bases between them. The CDR3 loop spans 13 amino acids. CDR3 coding DNA: TGTGCCAACAGGAGGGTTGTCGACACTGAAGCTTTCTTT. It encodes CANRRVVDTEAFF.

The chain is built from TRBV5-5 and TRBJ2-3; 11 nucleotides agree with TRBD1. The V segment lost 4 bases and the J segment 2 bases; nucleotides outside the gene matches: 6. Germline CDR1 and CDR2: SGHKS and YYEKEE (reference sequence). This CDR3 region has 16 residues. CDR3 bases: TGTGCCAGCAGCCCTGGGACAGGGGGGAACACAGATACGCAGTATTTT. This sequence encodes CASSPGTGGNTDTQYF.

The V and J genes are TRBV19 and TRBJ1-2; D is possibly TRBD1 (6 bases). Germline assignment: CDR1 LNHDA and CDR2 SQIVND (reference sequence). Trimming shortened V by 6 bases and J by 2 bases, and 10 bases separated the two germline ends. The CDR3 contains 13 residues. The CDR3 protein is CASSPTGNYGYTF. In DNA, the CDR3 is TGTGCCAGTAGCCCAACAGGGAACTATGGCTACACCTTC.

The rearrangement uses TRBV15 and TRBJ2-3; D may be TRBD1 (5 bases). The CDR3 has 15 residues. The V end was cut by 0 bases, the J end by 0 bases, with 7 bases between. Germline V gene data show CDR1 as LNHNV and CDR2 as YYDKDF (reference sequence). CDR3 sequence reads: CATSRDGASTDTQYF. CDR3 nucleotide sequence: TGTGCCACCAGCAGAGATGGGGCTAGCACAGATACGCAGTATTTT.

This clone was recorded once. J is TRBJ2-1 and V is TRBV6-5, with 8 bases identical to TRBD2. Germline V lookup: CDR1 MNHEY, CDR2 SVGAGI. With 4 bases clipped from V and 2 bases from J, the junction kept 7 bases outside the gene matches. This CDR3 contains 16 residues. CDR3 coding DNA: TGTGCCAGCAGTTCACTAGCGGATAGTCCCTACAATGAGCAGTTCTTC. Protein sequence: CASSSLADSPYNEQFF.

This clone has only a few counts. V usage is TRBV7-9 and J usage is TRBJ2-3, with TRBD2 matching 7 bases. Germline V gives CDR1 SEHNR, CDR2 FQNEAQ (reference sequence). The CDR3 runs to 15 residues. V lost 6 bases to trimming and J lost 5 bases; unmatched junction nucleotides: 11. Here the CDR3 reads CASSRSAREGDTQYF. The CDR3 DNA is TGTGCCAGCAGTCGAAGTGCCAGGGAGGGAGATACGCAGTATTTT. Filled out from reference TRBV7-9 and TRBJ2-3, the complete variable domain reads DTGVSQNPRHKITKRGQNVTFRCDPISEHNRLYWYRQTLGQGPEFLTYFQNEAQLEKSRLLSDRFSAERPKGSFSTLEIQRTEQGDSAMYLCASSRSAREGDTQYFGPGTRLTVL.

CDR3 region: CASSLTWTGNYNEQFF. CDR3 coding DNA: TGTGCCAGCAGCTTAACCTGGACAGGGAATTACAATGAGCAGTTCTTC. J is TRBJ2-1 and V is TRBV7-3; 8 nucleotides line up with TRBD1. Germline V gene sequence: CDR1 SGHTA, CDR2 FQGTGA. This CDR3 has 16 amino acids. Trimming at V came to 0 bases and at J to 4 bases, leaving 5 bases not matched to a gene.

The V and J genes are TRBV19 and TRBJ2-7; D may be TRBD1 (6 bases). The germline gives CDR1 LNHDA, CDR2 SQIVND (reference sequence). The CDR3 is 17 residues long. V was trimmed by 3 bases and J by 4 bases, leaving 22 bases between them. This CDR3 is CASSIGGRGEWGYEQYF. For the CDR3, the DNA is TGTGCCAGTAGTATTGGTGGCAGGGGCGAGTGGGGGTACGAGCAGTACTTC.

The sample holds a few counts of this clone. The chain couples TRBV24-1 to TRBJ2-3; D is ambiguous. V lost 6 bases and J 0 bases, leaving 3 bases between the germline ends. This CDR3 spans 12 amino acids. Germline values: CDR1 KGHDR, CDR2 SFDVKD. The CDR3 DNA sequence: TGTGCCACCAGTCAGAGCACAGATACGCAGTATTTT. Its protein is CATSQSTDTQYF.

The rearrangement links TRBV5-5 to TRBJ2-7, with D perhaps TRBD1 (6 bases). Germline CDR1 reads SGHKS; CDR2 reads YYEKEE (reference sequence). The V end lost 4 bases, the J end lost 2 bases, and 13 bases lay between the germline ends. The CDR3 loop spans 14 amino acids. CDR3 sequence (DNA): TGTGCCAGCAGCCCTCGACAGGAGACCTACGAGCAGTACTTC. It is translated as CASSPRQETYEQYF.

The sample holds a few counts of this clone. This rearrangement joins TRBV12-1 to TRBJ2-1; TRBD2 reflects the table's D call only, with no check against the DNA. TRBV12-1 is assigned pseudogene status. This CDR3 is built from 16 residues. In DNA form, the CDR3 reads TGTGCCAGCAGCTTCGTTGGACTAGCGGGAGTTAATGAGCAGTTCTTC. It encodes CASSFVGLAGVNEQFF.

This clone was detected only once. The rearrangement joins TRBV7-9 to TRBJ2-3; TRBD1 is a possible D gene (6 bases). This CDR3 region has 15 residues. Germline V CDR1 and CDR2: SEHNR, FQNEAQ (reference sequence). The ends were cut back, 8 bases at V and 6 bases at J, with 21 bases in the middle. As DNA, the CDR3 is TGTGCCAGCTGCCGGGACATCGCTGGGGCGGATACGCAGTATTTT. Translating it yields CASCRDIAGADTQYF. The full variable domain, its missing parts supplied by reference TRBV7-9 and TRBJ2-3, is DTGVSQNPRHKITKRGQNVTFRCDPISEHNRLYWYRQTLGQGPEFLTYFQNEAQLEKSRLLSDRFSAERPKGSFSTLEIQRTEQGDSAMYLCASCRDIAGADTQYFGPGTRLTVL.

The chain links TRBV7-2 to TRBJ1-1; weak D call: TRBD1 (6 bases). Trimming left V 5 bases short and J 10 bases short, with 23 bases between. The CDR3 length is 15 residues. Per the germline V gene, CDR1 is SGHTA and CDR2 is FQGNSA. DNA of the CDR3: TGTGCCAGCAGCGCCGACCTACAGGGTCGTTTCGGAGCTTTCTTT. This sequence encodes CASSADLQGRFGAFF.

The chain has TRBV5-1 and TRBJ2-1, with 8 bases aligning to TRBD2. The germline gives CDR1 SGHRS, CDR2 YFSETQ. V dropped 4 bases and J dropped 0; count of bases not matched to a gene: 15. This CDR3 has 19 amino acids. This CDR3 reads CASSKSGLDLQSSYNEQFF. The DNA of the CDR3 is TGCGCCAGCAGCAAATCGGGACTAGATCTACAGAGCTCCTACAATGAGCAGTTCTTC.